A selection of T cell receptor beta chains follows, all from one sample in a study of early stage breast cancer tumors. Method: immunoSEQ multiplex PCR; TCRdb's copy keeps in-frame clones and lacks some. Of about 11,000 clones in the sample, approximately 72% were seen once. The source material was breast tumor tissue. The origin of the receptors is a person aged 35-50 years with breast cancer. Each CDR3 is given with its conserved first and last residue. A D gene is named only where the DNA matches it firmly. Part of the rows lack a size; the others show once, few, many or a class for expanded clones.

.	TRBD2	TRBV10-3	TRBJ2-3	TGTGCCATCAGGGAGCGGGAGGGAGAAACAGATACGCAGTATTTT	CAIREREGETDTQYF
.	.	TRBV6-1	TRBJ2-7	TGTGCCAGCAGTGAAAAAGGCTGGGACGAGCAGTACTTC	CASSEKGWDEQYF
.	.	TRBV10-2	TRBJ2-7	TGCGCCAGCGGCTCGGGCGGCTCCTACGAGCAGTACTTC	CASGSGGSYEQYF
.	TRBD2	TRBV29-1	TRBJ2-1	TGCAGCGTTGAAAGCTCTAGCGGGAGTATAAATGAGCAGTTCTTC	CSVESSSGSINEQFF
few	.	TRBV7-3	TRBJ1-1	TGTGCCAGCAGGCTGAGTCTGAACACTGAAGCTTTCTTT	CASRLSLNTEAFF
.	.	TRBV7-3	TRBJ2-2	TGTGCCAGCAGCTTAGATAGCTCCGGGGAGCTGTTTTTT	CASSLDSSGELFF
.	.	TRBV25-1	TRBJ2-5	TGTGCCAGCAGTGAAGGTGGACCTCAAGAGACCCAGTACTTC	CASSEGGPQETQYF
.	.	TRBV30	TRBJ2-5	TGTGCCTGGGCGACGGGGGGCCGGGGAGAGACCCAGTACTTC	CAWATGGRGETQYF
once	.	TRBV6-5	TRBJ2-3	TGTGCCAGCAGTTATGGGGGAAGGGGCACAGATACGCAGTATTTT	CASSYGGRGTDTQYF
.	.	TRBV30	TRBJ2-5	TGTGCCTGGAGTGTAGGGGTGAGTCTCGGCAAAGAGACCCAGTACTTC	CAWSVGVSLGKETQYF
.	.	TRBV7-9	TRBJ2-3	TGTGCCAGCAGCTTTATAGTGGCTTCCCGCACAGATACGCAGTATTTT	CASSFIVASRTDTQYF
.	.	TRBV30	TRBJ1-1	TGTGCCCTAACAGGGAATGGTGAAGCTTTCTTT	CALTGNGEAFF
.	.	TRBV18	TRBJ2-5	TGTGCCAGCTCACGAGACCCGTACCAAGAGACCCAGTACTTC	CASSRDPYQETQYF
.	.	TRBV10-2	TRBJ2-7	TGCGCCAGCAGTGAAGGTGGCTACGAGCAGTACTTC	CASSEGGYEQYF
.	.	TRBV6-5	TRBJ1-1	TGTGCCAGCAGCCCCCTAGGGGTGTCTCCTGAAGCTTTCTTT	CASSPLGVSPEAFF
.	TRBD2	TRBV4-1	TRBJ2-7	TGCGCCAGCAGCCTCGGACTAGCGGGAAGCAACGAGCAGTACTTC	CASSLGLAGSNEQYF
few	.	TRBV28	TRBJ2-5	TGTGCCAGCAGTCAAGATCAAGAGACCCAGTACTTC	CASSQDQETQYF
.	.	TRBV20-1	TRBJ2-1	TGCAGTGCTCACATCAAGGGTGAGCAGTTCTTC	CSAHIKGEQFF
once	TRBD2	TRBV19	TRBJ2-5	TGTGCCAGTAGGGGACTAGCGGCCCAAGAGACCCAGTACTTC	CASRGLAAQETQYF
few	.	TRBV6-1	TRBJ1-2	TGTGCCAGCAGGGAACAGGGCCGCAGCTATGGCTACACCTTC	CASREQGRSYGYTF
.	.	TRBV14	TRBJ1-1	TGTGCCAGCAGCCAAGGAAGGGGCACTGAAGCTTTCTTT	CASSQGRGTEAFF
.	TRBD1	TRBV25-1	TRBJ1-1	TGTGCCAGCAGTGAGGACAGGGCACACACTGAAGCTTTCTTT	CASSEDRAHTEAFF
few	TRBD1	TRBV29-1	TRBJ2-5	TGCAGCGTTGAAGGACAGGGATGGGAGACCCAGTACTTC	CSVEGQGWETQYF
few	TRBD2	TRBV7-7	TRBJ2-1	TGTGCTAGCAGCCCCGGACTAGCGGGATACAATGAGCAGTTCTTC	CASSPGLAGYNEQFF
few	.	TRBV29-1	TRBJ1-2	TGCAGCGTTGAGGTCCGTCAGAACTATGGCTACACCTTC	CSVEVRQNYGYTF
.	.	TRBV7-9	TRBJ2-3	TGTGCCAGCAGCACCTCGGGTGGGAACACAGATACGCAGTATTTT	CASSTSGGNTDTQYF
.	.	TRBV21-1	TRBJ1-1	TGTGCCAGCAGCATATTGTACAGGACAGACACTGAAGCTTTCTTT	CASSILYRTDTEAFF
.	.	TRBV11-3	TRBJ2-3	TGTGCCAGCAGCTTTAGCCTCACAGATACGCAGTATTTT	CASSFSLTDTQYF
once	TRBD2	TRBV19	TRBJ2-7	TGTGCCAGTAGGGCTCCGGGACTAGCGACCGAGCAGTACTTC	CASRAPGLATEQYF
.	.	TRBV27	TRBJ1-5	TGTGCCAGCAGTCCCCATAATAGCAATCAGCCCCAGCATTTT	CASSPHNSNQPQHF
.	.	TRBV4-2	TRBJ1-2	TGTGCCAGCAGCCAAGATTTTACGGCAGCCTATGGCTACACCTTC	CASSQDFTAAYGYTF
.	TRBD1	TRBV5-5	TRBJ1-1	TGTGCCAGCAGCTGGACAGGGTCGGTACCTGAAGCTTTCTTT	CASSWTGSVPEAFF
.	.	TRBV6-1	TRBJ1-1	TGTGCCAGCAGTGATGGCAGGAACACTGAAGCTTTCTTT	CASSDGRNTEAFF
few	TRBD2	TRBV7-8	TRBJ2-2	TGTGCCAGCAGTAGCGGGACTAACACCGGGGAGCTGTTTTTT	CASSSGTNTGELFF
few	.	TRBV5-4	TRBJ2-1	TGTGCCAGCAGCTTGGGGGCGGCCAACAATGAGCAGTTCTTC	CASSLGAANNEQFF
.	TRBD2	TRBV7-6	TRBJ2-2	TGTGCCAGCAGCTCCAAGGGACTAGCGGGAGGGACCGGGGAGCTGTTTTTT	CASSSKGLAGGTGELFF
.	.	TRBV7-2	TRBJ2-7	TGTGCCAGCAGCCCGGGACTCTTAACGTACGAGCAGTACTTC	CASSPGLLTYEQYF
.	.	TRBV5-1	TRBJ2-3	TGCGCCAGCAGCCCTAGACGGAATCCTCCGAGCACAGATACGCAGTATTTT	CASSPRRNPPSTDTQYF
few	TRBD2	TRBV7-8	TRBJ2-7	TGTGCCAGCAGCTTAGACCGACTAGCGGTTTCCTACGAGCAGTACTTC	CASSLDRLAVSYEQYF
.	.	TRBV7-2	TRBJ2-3	TGTGCCAGCAGCTTAGCGAAAGGGGATACGCAGTATTTT	CASSLAKGDTQYF
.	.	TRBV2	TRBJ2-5	TGTGCCAGCAGTGAAGCGCTTGGGGGCGGACAAGAGACCCAGTACTTC	CASSEALGGGQETQYF
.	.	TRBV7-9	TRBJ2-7	TGTGCCAGCAGCTTCAGTCGGTACGAGCAGTACTTC	CASSFSRYEQYF
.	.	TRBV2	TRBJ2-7	TGTGCCAGCAGTGATGAGAAGCGCAACTTAAGGTACGAGCAGTACTTC	CASSDEKRNLRYEQYF
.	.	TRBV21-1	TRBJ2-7	TGTGCCAGCAGCCCCCGATCGGAAGGGGTAAACGACTACGAGCAGTACTTC	CASSPRSEGVNDYEQYF
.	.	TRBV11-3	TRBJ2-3	TGTGCCAGCAGCTTAGATGGAGGTACGCAGTATTTT	CASSLDGGTQYF
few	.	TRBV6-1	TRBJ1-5	TGTGCCAGCAGTCCGGAGCAATTTGGTGAGCCCCAGCATTTT	CASSPEQFGEPQHF
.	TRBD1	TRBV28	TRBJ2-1	TGTGCCAGCAGTTTACGTGGACAGGGATACAATGAGCAGTTCTTC	CASSLRGQGYNEQFF
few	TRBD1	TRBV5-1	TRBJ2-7	TGCGCCAGCAGCTTGTGGGGCGCCGGGACAGGGGACGAGCAGTACTTC	CASSLWGAGTGDEQYF
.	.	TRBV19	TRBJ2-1	TGTGCCAGTAACGGGCGAGGGTACAATGAGCAGTTCTTC	CASNGRGYNEQFF
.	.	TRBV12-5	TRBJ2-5	TGTGCTAGTGGTTTGGCCGGGACACCCCACTCAAGGGCCCAGTACTTC	CASGLAGTPHSRAQYF
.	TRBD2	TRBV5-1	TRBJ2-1	TGCGCCAGCAGCGTTAGGACTAGCGAGAGCCAGTTCTTC	CASSVRTSESQFF
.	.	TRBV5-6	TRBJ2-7	TGTGCCAGCAGGTTGACCCGGGACTCCTACGAGCAGTACTTC	CASRLTRDSYEQYF
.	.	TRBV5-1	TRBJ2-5	TGCGCCAGCAGCTTGGCCTCCCCAAGGTACCAAGAGACCCAGTACTTC	CASSLASPRYQETQYF
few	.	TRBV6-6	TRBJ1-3	TGTGCCAGCAGTTACGGGATTGGAAACACCATATATTTT	CASSYGIGNTIYF
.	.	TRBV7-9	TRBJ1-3	TGTGCCAGCAGCGATTGGACCGGCGACACCATATATTTT	CASSDWTGDTIYF
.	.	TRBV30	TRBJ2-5	TGTGCCTGGACTCGGGGGACGGAGACCCAGTACTTC	CAWTRGTETQYF
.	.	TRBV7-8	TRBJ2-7	TGTGCCAGCAGCTTTGAGGGGGTCTCCTACGAGCAGTACTTC	CASSFEGVSYEQYF
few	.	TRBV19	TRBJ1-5	TGTGCCAGTAGTATCCGGACCCTTAACAATCAGCCCCAGCATTTT	CASSIRTLNNQPQHF
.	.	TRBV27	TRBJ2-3	TGTGCCAGCAGTTTCGCCTCTAGCGCTACGCAGTATTTT	CASSFASSATQYF
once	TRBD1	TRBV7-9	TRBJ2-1	TGTGCCAGCAGCCCCCTAACCGGACAGGGGCCCAATGAGCAGTTCTTC	CASSPLTGQGPNEQFF